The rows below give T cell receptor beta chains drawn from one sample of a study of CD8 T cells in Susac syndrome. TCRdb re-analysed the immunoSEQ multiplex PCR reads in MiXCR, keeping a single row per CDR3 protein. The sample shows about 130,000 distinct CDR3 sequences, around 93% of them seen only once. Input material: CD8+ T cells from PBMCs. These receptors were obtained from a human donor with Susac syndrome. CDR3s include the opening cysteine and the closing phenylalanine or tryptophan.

cdr3_aa: CASSLTADTQYF
v_call: TRBV28

cdr3_aa: CAWSVWGEQYF
v_call: TRBV30

cdr3_aa: CASSLETSGDYNEQFF
v_call: TRBV5-1

cdr3_aa: CSASPGQGDGYTF
v_call: TRBV20-1

cdr3_aa: CASSQTGTGAYEQYF
v_call: TRBV14

cdr3_aa: CASSPDHLGVTEAFF
v_call: TRBV7-9

cdr3_aa: CASSVDIGVYSGANVLTF
v_call: TRBV9

cdr3_aa: CASSLAGTGDEKLFF
v_call: TRBV5-1

cdr3_aa: CASSYTRAGDTEAFF
v_call: TRBV6-2/TRBV6-3

cdr3_aa: CASSMGQGASEAFF
v_call: TRBV19

cdr3_aa: CASSPGAGTGELFF
v_call: TRBV5-6

cdr3_aa: CASSQTGTGSSGANVLTF
v_call: TRBV4-1

cdr3_aa: CASSVGTPTYEQYF
v_call: TRBV18

cdr3_aa: CASSALAEQETQYF
v_call: TRBV9

cdr3_aa: CASSPGTGGTEAFF
v_call: TRBV18

cdr3_aa: CASSLTGANVLTF
v_call: TRBV27

cdr3_aa: CATRDNEQFF
v_call: TRBV15

cdr3_aa: CASSLSLEQYF
v_call: TRBV28

cdr3_aa: CASSNERDEQFF
v_call: TRBV9

cdr3_aa: CASSPGQGGKAEAFF
v_call: TRBV11-2

cdr3_aa: CASSMAPRGRPYEQYF
v_call: TRBV19

cdr3_aa: CASSQLPGLAGGYEQYF
v_call: TRBV4-1

cdr3_aa: CASSLGGGITHYGYTF
v_call: TRBV27

cdr3_aa: CSARDPGGFMPYWTGETQYF
v_call: TRBV20-1

cdr3_aa: CASSLGLTFLSPETQYF
v_call: TRBV11-2

cdr3_aa: CASSLGGRDSYEQYF
v_call: TRBV7-9

cdr3_aa: CASSELAGVGNEQFF
v_call: TRBV9

cdr3_aa: CASSFGGVLSYEQYF
v_call: TRBV12-3/TRBV12-4

cdr3_aa: CASSPRTGTGELFF
v_call: TRBV12-3/TRBV12-4

cdr3_aa: CASSIDPSLHNEQFF
v_call: TRBV19

cdr3_aa: CASSAPGTSHNEQFF
v_call: TRBV9

cdr3_aa: CSAMMGHQSEDTQYF
v_call: TRBV20-1

cdr3_aa: CATILQGAQETQYF
v_call: TRBV28

cdr3_aa: CASSQVGEVQETQYF
v_call: TRBV4-1

cdr3_aa: CASSQDRVEDYEQYF
v_call: TRBV3-1

cdr3_aa: CASSDRSDEQYF
v_call: TRBV28

cdr3_aa: CASSSRGFREKLFF
v_call: TRBV28

cdr3_aa: CATSDLRREDTGELFF
v_call: TRBV24-1

cdr3_aa: CASSEPFLAGIQETQYF
v_call: TRBV10-2

cdr3_aa: CASSLNRETRYF
v_call: TRBV12-3/TRBV12-4

cdr3_aa: CASSQPSGRAYNEQFF
v_call: TRBV3-1

cdr3_aa: CASSHPGHGNEQYF
v_call: TRBV4-1

cdr3_aa: CASSPGRNEAFF
v_call: TRBV5-6

cdr3_aa: CAWSQRWGRARRSEQYF
v_call: TRBV30

cdr3_aa: CASGRPRGVVAGVTYNEQFF
v_call: TRBV12-5

cdr3_aa: CASSLMTFEAFF
v_call: TRBV5-6

cdr3_aa: CASSFAGTTDTQYF
v_call: TRBV11-2

cdr3_aa: CASSFPGAGRYNEQFF
v_call: TRBV6-5

cdr3_aa: CASSWIAGGPEETQYF
v_call: TRBV6-1

cdr3_aa: CASGRGTAKNIQYF
v_call: TRBV27

cdr3_aa: CSAIEAGVYEQYF
v_call: TRBV20-1

cdr3_aa: CASSVTENIEAFF
v_call: TRBV9

cdr3_aa: CASSLGWFSYEQYF
v_call: TRBV5-6